The 15 T cell receptor beta chains below were found in one sample sequenced in a study of PD-1 blockade in classical Hodgkin lymphoma (dated by TCRdb to about 2020). The library was obtained by the immunoSEQ multiplex PCR assay. As stored in TCRdb, this immuneACCESS dataset retains in-frame rearrangements with V and J assigned. A fraction of the clones does not appear; measured against another copy, unresolved V genes explain less than half of the discrepancy, and the remainder lacks a known reason. This sample gives about 63,000 clones in total; roughly 91% of them show up just once. The top ten clonotypes cover under 7% of the sample. Per the publication, the time point label means: cycle 2 day 1 (C2D1) of nivolumab. Relapse after autologous stem cell transplantation had occurred in all trial patients, and cohorts A, B and C were distinguished by prior brentuximab vedotin exposure. This specimen was peripheral blood mononuclear cells (PBMCs), taken before the second cycle of nivolumab. The receptors derive from a human donor with classical Hodgkin lymphoma.

The V and J genes are TRBV6-5 and TRBJ1-1; tentatively, D is TRBD1 (5 bases). The length of the CDR3 is 15 residues. Germline values: CDR1 MNHEY, CDR2 SVGAGI. V was cut by 2 bases and J by 7 bases, with 17 bases left in between. CDR3 amino acids: CASSYQSRGRGEAFF. CDR3 DNA: TGTGCCAGCAGTTACCAGTCAAGGGGAAGAGGTGAAGCTTTCTTT.

This chain uses TRBV4-1 with TRBJ2-2; the match to TRBD2 covers 8 bases. Germline CDR1 and CDR2: MGHRA and YSYEKL. CDR3 length: 16 amino acids. Unmatched junction bases numbered 7, after V lost 4 bases and J lost 3 bases. This CDR3 is CASSRAAGEDTGELFF. Here the CDR3 DNA reads TGCGCCAGCAGCCGGGCAGCGGGGGAGGACACCGGGGAGCTGTTTTTT.

This clone is a singleton in its sample. J is TRBJ1-1 and V is TRBV6-6; 7 bases align to TRBD1. The CDR3 is made up of 12 amino acids. After removal of 8 bases from V and 8 bases from J, the junction contained 8 bases not matched to a gene. The germline CDR1 and CDR2 sequences are MNHNY and SVGAGI (reference sequence). The chain's CDR3 is CASRGDRTEAFF. In nucleotides, the CDR3 is TGTGCCAGCCGGGGGGACAGAACCGAAGCTTTCTTT.

This chain connects TRBV7-9 to TRBJ2-5; D is uncertain. The CDR3 is 14 amino acids. V lost 1 base and J lost 5, with 11 bases in between. Germline V gene data show CDR1 as SEHNR and CDR2 as FQNEAQ (reference sequence). The CDR3 loop reads CASSLGQVGETQYF. CDR3 DNA: TGTGCCAGCAGCTTAGGTCAGGTCGGGGAGACCCAGTACTTC.

The CDR3: CSVISGTANEKLFF. In DNA, the CDR3 is TGCAGCGTTATCTCCGGGACAGCGAATGAAAAACTGTTTTTT. The chain joins TRBV29-1 to TRBJ1-4, with 7 bases aligning to TRBD1. J gave up 5 bases and V 5 bases, and 8 bases lay outside the gene matches. This CDR3 contains 14 residues. Germline CDR1 reads SQVTM; CDR2 reads ANQGSEA.

The CDR3 DNA reads TGTGCCAGCAGCGCCCAGGGGAGAGACTATGGCTACACCTTC. It specifies CASSAQGRDYGYTF. The chain uses TRBV5-6 and TRBJ1-2; D may be TRBD1 (6 bases). Trimming left V 4 bases short and J 3 bases short, with 13 bases between. The CDR3 totals 14 residues. Germline CDR1 SGHDT, CDR2 YYEEEE.

The rearrangement uses TRBV5-1 and TRBJ2-2; maybe TRBD2 (5 bases). Trimming took 0 bases from V and 10 from J, leaving 7 bases between them. This CDR3 region has 12 residues. The germline gives CDR1 SGHRS, CDR2 YFSETQ. CDR3 in DNA: TGCGCCAGCAGCTTGGGGGAGTTGGAGCTGTTTTTT. Translated, it gives CASSLGELELFF.

The V and J genes are TRBV18 and TRBJ2-5; D is perhaps TRBD1 (5 bases). The CDR3 covers 17 residues. Deletions cut 3 bases from V and 2 bases from J, with 19 bases between. From germline, CDR1 is KGHSH and CDR2 LQKENI. The CDR3 DNA reads as TGTGCCAGCTCACCCCTAGGGCCGACAGCGCGGCAAGAGACCCAGTACTTC. It codes for CASSPLGPTARQETQYF.

The chain combines TRBV5-1 with TRBJ1-6; D is unclear. The V gene's germline CDR1 is SGHRS and CDR2 YFSETQ. The CDR3 is made up of 13 amino acids. V gave up 3 bases and J gave up 7 bases, with 8 bases separating them. This CDR3 is CASSSQINSPLHF. CDR3 DNA sequence: TGCGCCAGCAGCTCCCAAATAAATTCACCCCTCCACTTT.

The CDR3 bases are TGTGCCAGCAGTGGGTACATTGGAGGGAGTGGCTACACCTTC. It encodes CASSGYIGGSGYTF. The genes are TRBV25-1 and TRBJ1-2; D gene unclear. The CDR3 consists of 14 residues. CDR1 and CDR2 (germline): MGHDK, SYGVNS. Trimming shortened V by 4 bases and J by 7 bases, and 16 bases separated the two germline ends.

V and J are TRBV28 and TRBJ2-1; maybe TRBD2 (7 bases). V dropped 8 bases and J dropped 0 bases, with 17 bases sitting between them. Per germline, CDR1 MDHEN and CDR2 SYDVKM. The CDR3 is 16 amino acids. The CDR3 reads CASSEGGSGSYNEQFF. CDR3 in DNA: TGTGCCAGCTCGGAGGGGGGGTCAGGCTCCTACAATGAGCAGTTCTTC.

This clone was seen more than once but under ten times. The chain employs TRBV6-7 and TRBJ2-2; D ambiguous. TRBV6-7 is classed as an ORF, of uncertain function. The CDR3 contains 16 residues. V lost 0 bases to trimming and J lost 4 bases, with 12 bases between them. The CDR3 loop is CASSYSKGPPTGELFF. The CDR3 DNA is TGTGCCAGCAGTTACTCGAAAGGGCCCCCCACCGGGGAGCTGTTTTTT.

V and J are TRBV5-3 and TRBJ1-5; D might be TRBD1 (5 bases). TRBV5-3 belongs to the ORF category, with a function that is uncertain. This CDR3 region has 13 residues. Deletions cut 5 bases from V and 6 bases from J, with 12 bases between. The CDR3 DNA sequence: TGTGCCAGAAGGGAACAGGTTAGTCAGCCCCAGCATTTT. As protein: CARREQVSQPQHF.

This clone appeared a single time. The gene calls are TRBV5-1 and TRBJ2-3; 14 bases match TRBD2. Germline trimming cut 3 bases from V and 2 bases from J; bases unmatched to any gene: 5. The CDR3 has 17 amino acids. The germline gives CDR1 SGHRS, CDR2 YFSETQ. The CDR3 protein is CASSSGLAGGLTDTQYF. The CDR3 DNA reads TGCGCCAGCAGCTCCGGACTAGCGGGGGGACTCACAGATACGCAGTATTTT.

The gene calls are TRBV5-1 and TRBJ2-5; TRBD2 matches at 7 bases. This CDR3 is built from 16 residues. V gave up 1 base and J gave up 4 bases; unmatched junction bases: 10. Per the germline V gene, CDR1 is SGHRS and CDR2 is YFSETQ. Here the CDR3 DNA reads TGCGCCAGCAGCTTGATACCCGGGGGGTTGATAGAGACCCAGTACTTC. Encoded protein: CASSLIPGGLIETQYF.